This TCR beta chain was profiled in a study of control samples from healthy donors and cancer patients. The length of the CDR3 is 14 residues. Germline V gives CDR1 SGHTA, CDR2 FQGTGA. V was pared by 4 bases and J by 5 bases, with 6 bases of the junction left unmatched. TCRdb's table, derived via immunoSEQ multiplex PCR, lists solely in-frame clones and lacks some. The data hold around 190,000 clones, with nearly 90% observed a single time. This clone came up once. The source material was blood. This clonotype originated in a woman in her 50s in good health. This chain joins TRBV7-3 and TRBJ1-2, with 8 bases aligning to TRBD1. CDR3 sequence: CASSSPGTGYGYTF. CDR3 coding DNA: TGTGCCAGCAGCTCCCCCGGGACAGGATATGGCTACACCTTC.